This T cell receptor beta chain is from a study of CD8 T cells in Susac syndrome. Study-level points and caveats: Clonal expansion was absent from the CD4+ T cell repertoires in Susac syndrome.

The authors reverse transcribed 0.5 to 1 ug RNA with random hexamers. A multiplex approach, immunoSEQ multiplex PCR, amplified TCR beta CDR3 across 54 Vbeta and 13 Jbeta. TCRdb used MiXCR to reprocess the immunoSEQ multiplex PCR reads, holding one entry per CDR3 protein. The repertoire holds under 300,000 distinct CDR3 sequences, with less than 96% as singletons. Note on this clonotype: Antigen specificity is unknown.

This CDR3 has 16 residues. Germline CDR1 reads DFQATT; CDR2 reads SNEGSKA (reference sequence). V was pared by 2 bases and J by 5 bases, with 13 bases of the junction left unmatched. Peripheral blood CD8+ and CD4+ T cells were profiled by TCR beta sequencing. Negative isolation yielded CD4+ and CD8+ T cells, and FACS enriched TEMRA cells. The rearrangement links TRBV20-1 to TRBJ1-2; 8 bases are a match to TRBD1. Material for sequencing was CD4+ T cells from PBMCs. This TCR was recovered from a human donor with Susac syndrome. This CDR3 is CSARPKLSGQVYGYTF. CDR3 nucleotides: TGCAGTGCTAGACCTAAGCTGTCGGGACAGGTTTATGGCTACACCTTC.